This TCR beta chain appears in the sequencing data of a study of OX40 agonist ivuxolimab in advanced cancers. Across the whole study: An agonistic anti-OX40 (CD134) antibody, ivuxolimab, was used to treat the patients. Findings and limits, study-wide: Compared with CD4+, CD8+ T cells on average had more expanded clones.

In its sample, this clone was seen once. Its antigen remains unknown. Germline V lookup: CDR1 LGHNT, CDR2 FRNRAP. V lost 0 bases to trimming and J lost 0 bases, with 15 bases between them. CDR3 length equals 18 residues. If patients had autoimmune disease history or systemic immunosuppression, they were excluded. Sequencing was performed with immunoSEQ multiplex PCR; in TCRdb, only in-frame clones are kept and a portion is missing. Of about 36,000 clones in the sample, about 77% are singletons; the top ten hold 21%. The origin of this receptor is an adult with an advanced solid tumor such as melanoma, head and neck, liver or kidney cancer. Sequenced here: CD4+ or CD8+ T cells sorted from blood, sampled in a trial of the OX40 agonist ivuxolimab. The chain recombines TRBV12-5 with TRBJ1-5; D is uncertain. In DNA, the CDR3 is TGTGCTAGTGGTTTGGTACTTGTGGAACATTATAGCAATCAGCCCCAGCATTTT. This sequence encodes CASGLVLVEHYSNQPQHF.